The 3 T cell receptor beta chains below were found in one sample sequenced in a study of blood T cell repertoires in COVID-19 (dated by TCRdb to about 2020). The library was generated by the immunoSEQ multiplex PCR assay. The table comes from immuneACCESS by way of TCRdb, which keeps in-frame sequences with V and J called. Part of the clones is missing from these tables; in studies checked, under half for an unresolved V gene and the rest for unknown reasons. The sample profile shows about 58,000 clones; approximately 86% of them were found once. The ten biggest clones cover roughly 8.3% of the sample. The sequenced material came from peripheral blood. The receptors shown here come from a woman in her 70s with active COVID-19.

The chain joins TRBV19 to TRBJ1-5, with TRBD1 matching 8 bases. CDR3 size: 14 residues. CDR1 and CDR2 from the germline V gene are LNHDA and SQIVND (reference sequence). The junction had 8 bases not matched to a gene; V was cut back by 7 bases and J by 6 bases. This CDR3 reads CASNMDRESQPQHF. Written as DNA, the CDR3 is TGTGCCAGTAACATGGACAGGGAAAGTCAGCCCCAGCATTTT.

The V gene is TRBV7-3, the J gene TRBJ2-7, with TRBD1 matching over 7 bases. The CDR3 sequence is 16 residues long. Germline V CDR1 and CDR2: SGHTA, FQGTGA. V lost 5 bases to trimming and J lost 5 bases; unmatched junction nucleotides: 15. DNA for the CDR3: TGTGCCAGCAGCCCGGGACAGTCCTTGGGATTGGACGAGCAGTACTTC. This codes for CASSPGQSLGLDEQYF.

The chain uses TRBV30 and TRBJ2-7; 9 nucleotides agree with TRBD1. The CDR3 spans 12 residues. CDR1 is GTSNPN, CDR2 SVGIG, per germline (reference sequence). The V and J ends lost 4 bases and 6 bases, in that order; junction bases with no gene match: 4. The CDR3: CAWKQGAREQYF. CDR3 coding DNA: TGTGCCTGGAAACAGGGGGCACGCGAGCAGTACTTC.